Listed below are T cell receptor beta chains from one sample, sequenced in a study of cytomegalovirus exposure and HLA in healthy donors. The method was immunoSEQ multiplex PCR; TCRdb's version includes in-frame clones alone and lacks a portion of them. The table lists 150,000 to 200,000 clones, roughly 86% of them singletons. Material for sequencing was PBMCs. Source of these receptors: a man in his late teens or twenties in good health and CMV-seropositive. Both conserved end residues are part of each CDR3. The order of the fields is V gene, D gene, clone size, J gene, CDR3 DNA, CDR3 protein. The D gene is left open where the match is weak. Not all rows give a size; the values are once, few, many and, for expanded clones, a class.

>TRBV29-1|-|-|TRBJ2-7
TGCAGCGTTGTTAAACGCGGGTCGGGCGAGCAGTACTTC
CSVVKRGSGEQYF
>TRBV28|TRBD1|-|TRBJ2-7
TGTGCCAGCAGTTCCACAGGGGACCACTACGAGCAGTACTTC
CASSSTGDHYEQYF
>TRBV2|TRBD2|once|TRBJ2-3
TGTGCCAGCATCGCCGGGACTAGCGGGGTCGGTACGCAGTATTTT
CASIAGTSGVGTQYF
>TRBV27|-|-|TRBJ2-7
TGTGCCAGCAGTCAAGGACATACCTACGAGCAGTACTTC
CASSQGHTYEQYF
>TRBV18|TRBD2|-|TRBJ2-1
TGTGCCAGCTCACCATACGGGACTAGCGGGATTGGTGAGCAGTTCTTC
CASSPYGTSGIGEQFF
>TRBV28|TRBD2|-|TRBJ2-3
TGTGCCAGCAGTTTACTCTCTCCTAGCGGGAGTCTCGGCACCCCCACAGATACGCAGTATTTT
CASSLLSPSGSLGTPTDTQYF
>TRBV5-6|TRBD1|-|TRBJ2-3
TGTGCCAGCAGCTTGGACAGGGGGCCACATACAGATACGCAGTATTTT
CASSLDRGPHTDTQYF
>TRBV6-1|TRBD2|-|TRBJ2-1
TGTGCCAGCAGTTCCCGGACTAGCGGGAGGGCCTGGTTCTTC
CASSSRTSGRAWFF
>TRBV10-2|-|-|TRBJ2-1
TGCGCCAGCAGCGACGGGACTTCCCACTACAATGAGCAGTTCTTC
CASSDGTSHYNEQFF
>TRBV23-1|TRBD1|-|TRBJ2-7
TGCGCCAGCAGCCCCGGACAGGGCGATCCCTACGAGCAGTACTTC
CASSPGQGDPYEQYF
>TRBV21-1|-|-|TRBJ2-7
TGTGCCAGCAGCAAAGCTCGACTAGCGGGAGGGTACGAGCAGTACTTC
CASSKARLAGGYEQYF
>TRBV6-4|-|-|TRBJ1-2
TGTGCCAGCAGTGACTCGGCCGGGGGGGGCTACACCTTC
CASSDSAGGGYTF
>TRBV5-1|TRBD2|-|TRBJ2-3
TGCGCCAGCAACTCCGGGACTAGGAGCACAGATACGCAGTATTTT
CASNSGTRSTDTQYF
>TRBV9|TRBD2|-|TRBJ2-1
TGTGCCAGCAGCGGACTCGGGACTAGCTCCTACAATGAGCAGTTCTTC
CASSGLGTSSYNEQFF
>TRBV11-3|TRBD2|-|TRBJ2-7
TGTGCCAGCAGCCCTCCCGGGACTAGCGGGACCTACGAGCAGTACTTC
CASSPPGTSGTYEQYF
>TRBV6-4|TRBD2|-|TRBJ2-2
TGTGCCAGCCGAAACGGGGGGGCCGGGGAGCTGTTTTTT
CASRNGGAGELFF
>TRBV11-2|TRBD2|-|TRBJ2-1
TGTGCCAGCAGCCCGGGACTAGCGGGAGACGAGCAGTTCTTC
CASSPGLAGDEQFF
>TRBV7-8|TRBD1|-|TRBJ2-7
TGTGCCAGCAGCTTATCCCGGGACAGGGCCTACGAGCAGTACTTC
CASSLSRDRAYEQYF
>TRBV9|-|-|TRBJ2-5
TGTGCCAGCAGCGGGGGGACAACAAGGGGGGAGACCCAGTACTTC
CASSGGTTRGETQYF
>TRBV5-4|TRBD2|-|TRBJ2-2
TGTGCCAGCAGCTCTCCGGGACTAGCGGGAGTGGTCGGGGAGCTGTTTTTT
CASSSPGLAGVVGELFF
>TRBV11-2|-|-|TRBJ2-6
TGTGCCAGCAGCTCGTCCAACGTCCTGACTTTC
CASSSSNVLTF
>TRBV6-5|TRBD2|-|TRBJ2-3
TGTGCCAGCAGTTACTCTGGGCTAGCGGGAGAAGATACGCAGTATTTT
CASSYSGLAGEDTQYF
>TRBV10-3|-|-|TRBJ2-7
TGTGCCACTCTAGCGACAAATGCCTACGAGCAGTACTTC
CATLATNAYEQYF
>TRBV7-3|-|-|TRBJ2-1
TGTGCCAGCAGCTTAAGCCGGGACAACAACAATGAGCAGTTCTTC
CASSLSRDNNNEQFF